The rows below give T cell receptor beta chains drawn from one sample of a study of CD8 T cells in ankylosing spondylitis. One entry per CDR3 protein results from TCRdb running MiXCR on the 5' RACE reads. This sample has hundreds of thousands of distinct CDR3 sequences, with roughly 15% found just once. Source material: blood, either unsorted or a sorted T cell fraction (not recorded which). The source of these receptors is a male donor with ankylosing spondylitis. Each CDR3 is given with its conserved first and last residue. D genes are given only for firm matches. Clone size is given for some rows only: seen once, a few or many times, or a class if the clone is expanded.

CDR3 length: 21; clone size: few; V gene: TRBV12-2; J gene: TRBJ1-6; D gene: -; CDR3 DNA: TGTGCAAGTCGCCCTCGTGGAATGGTAGCGCGAAGAGGGACAGGAGATTCACCCCTCCACTTT; CDR3 protein: CASRPRGMVARRGTGDSPLHF
CDR3 length: 14; clone size: -; V gene: TRBV20-1; J gene: TRBJ2-5; D gene: TRBD2; CDR3 DNA: TGCAGTGCTGACCGGGTTAGCGGGCAAGAGACCCAGTACTTC; CDR3 protein: CSADRVSGQETQYF
CDR3 length: 18; clone size: -; V gene: TRBV20-1; J gene: TRBJ2-5; D gene: TRBD2; CDR3 DNA: TGCAGTGCCCTGGTATATTCGGGTGCTAGCGGGCCCCAAGAGACCCAGTACTTC; CDR3 protein: CSALVYSGASGPQETQYF
CDR3 length: 11; clone size: few; V gene: TRBV24-1; J gene: TRBJ2-1; D gene: -; CDR3 DNA: TGTGCCACCAGTGCTAGAAATGAGCAGTTCTTC; CDR3 protein: CATSARNEQFF
CDR3 length: 16; clone size: -; V gene: TRBV29-1; J gene: TRBJ2-5; D gene: TRBD2; CDR3 DNA: TGCAGCGTTCGGCCCTTACTAGCGGGAGGGGCAGAGACCCAGTACTTC; CDR3 protein: CSVRPLLAGGAETQYF
CDR3 length: 16; clone size: -; V gene: TRBV6-1; J gene: TRBJ2-6; D gene: -; CDR3 DNA: TGTGCCAGCAACCGAGACGGTGTCTCTGGGGCCAACGTCCTGACTTTC; CDR3 protein: CASNRDGVSGANVLTF
CDR3 length: 16; clone size: -; V gene: TRBV30; J gene: TRBJ1-2; D gene: -; CDR3 DNA: TGTGCCTGGAGTGTACGAAGGGCCCCGGGGAGCTATGGCTACACCTTC; CDR3 protein: CAWSVRRAPGSYGYTF
CDR3 length: 13; clone size: -; V gene: TRBV10-3; J gene: TRBJ1-5; D gene: -; CDR3 DNA: TGTGCCATCAGTTCCTGGACCACCCAGCCCCAGCATTTT; CDR3 protein: CAISSWTTQPQHF
CDR3 length: 15; clone size: few; V gene: TRBV20-1; J gene: TRBJ2-4; D gene: TRBD1; CDR3 DNA: TGCAGTGCCCCCGGGACAGGAATAGCCAAAAACATTCAGTACTTC; CDR3 protein: CSAPGTGIAKNIQYF
CDR3 length: 15; clone size: many; V gene: TRBV5-1; J gene: TRBJ1-2; D gene: TRBD1; CDR3 DNA: TGCGCCAGCAGCCCGGGACAGGGGGCGGAAATCGGCTACACCTTC; CDR3 protein: CASSPGQGAEIGYTF
CDR3 length: 15; clone size: -; V gene: TRBV5-1; J gene: TRBJ1-3; D gene: TRBD1; CDR3 DNA: TGCGCCAGCAGCTTGGACAGGGGGCGAGCAAACACCATATATTTT; CDR3 protein: CASSLDRGRANTIYF
CDR3 length: 18; clone size: few; V gene: TRBV4-3; J gene: TRBJ1-3; D gene: TRBD1; CDR3 DNA: TGCGCCAGCAGCCAACGGCACCGACAGGGGGCGTTTGGAAACACCATATATTTT; CDR3 protein: CASSQRHRQGAFGNTIYF
CDR3 length: 15; clone size: many; V gene: TRBV12-3/TRBV12-4; J gene: TRBJ1-2; D gene: -; CDR3 DNA: TGTGCCAGCAGTCTCGACAGGTCCCCTGACTATGGCTACACCTTC; CDR3 protein: CASSLDRSPDYGYTF
CDR3 length: 16; clone size: few; V gene: TRBV7-9; J gene: TRBJ2-7; D gene: TRBD1; CDR3 DNA: TGTGCCAGCAGCTTAAAAGGGACAGGGAAAACAGGGGAGCAGTACTTC; CDR3 protein: CASSLKGTGKTGEQYF
CDR3 length: 13; clone size: many; V gene: TRBV12-3/TRBV12-4; J gene: TRBJ1-6; D gene: -; CDR3 DNA: TGTGCCAGCAGTTTAATCATAAATTCACCCCTCCACTTT; CDR3 protein: CASSLIINSPLHF
CDR3 length: 18; clone size: -; V gene: TRBV27; J gene: TRBJ2-5; D gene: TRBD2; CDR3 DNA: TGTGCCAGCAGTTTAAAGTTCGGGGGAGGGACTGATTGGGAGACCCAGTACTTC; CDR3 protein: CASSLKFGGGTDWETQYF
CDR3 length: 13; clone size: -; V gene: TRBV3-1; J gene: TRBJ2-1; D gene: -; CDR3 DNA: TGTGCCAGCAGCCAAGCGCCGCACAATGAGCAGTTCTTC; CDR3 protein: CASSQAPHNEQFF
CDR3 length: 16; clone size: many; V gene: TRBV12-3/TRBV12-4; J gene: TRBJ2-1; D gene: -; CDR3 DNA: TGTGCCAGCAGCCCACAGGGCGGTGGAGCGTACAATGAGCAGTTCTTC; CDR3 protein: CASSPQGGGAYNEQFF
CDR3 length: 13; clone size: -; V gene: TRBV27; J gene: TRBJ1-2; D gene: -; CDR3 DNA: TGTGCCAGCAGTTCCTCCCAGAGGCTTGGCTACACCTTC; CDR3 protein: CASSSSQRLGYTF
CDR3 length: 14; clone size: -; V gene: TRBV6-1; J gene: TRBJ2-3; D gene: TRBD2; CDR3 DNA: TGTGCCGTGGCCGGGACTAGCGGCACAGATACGCAGTATTTT; CDR3 protein: CAVAGTSGTDTQYF